A single sample is the source of the 30 T cell receptor beta chains below, sequenced in a study of blood T cells in healthy people across ages. A second PCR, run for about 6 to 12 cycles, used a sample-barcoded 5' primer plus a J-beta primer mix. MiXCR, run by TCRdb on the 5' RACE reads, gives a single entry per CDR3 protein. The sample comprises 1.5 million to 2 million distinct CDR3 sequences, about 50% of which are singletons, and less than 2.5% rests with the top ten. Specimen: blood. These receptors originate from a woman aged 40 to 49 in good health.

A few counts support this clonotype. The chain uses TRBV4-2 and TRBJ2-3; possibly TRBD2 for D (6 bases). The germline gives CDR1 LGHNA, CDR2 YNFKEQ. The germline V and J ends were trimmed by 3 bases and 8 bases, with 15 bases remaining between them. This CDR3 has 14 amino acids. The CDR3 is CASSHAGGDGTQYF. The CDR3 DNA sequence: TGTGCCAGCAGCCATGCCGGAGGGGATGGTACGCAGTATTTT.

The V call is TRBV29-1, the J call TRBJ2-5; 10 nucleotides align to TRBD2. V lost 4 bases and J lost 4; bases outside the gene matches: 6. Germline assignment: CDR1 SQVTM and CDR2 ANQGSEA. CDR3 length: 14 residues. The CDR3 sequence is CSVALAGVGETQYF. CDR3 coding DNA: TGCAGCGTTGCCCTAGCGGGGGTGGGAGAGACCCAGTACTTC.

On this clonotype itself: At one boundary the junction diverges from the germline segment, which might be a read error. The chain recombines TRBV5-1 with TRBJ2-1; D could derive from TRBD1 or TRBD2 (6 bases each). The length of the CDR3 is 16 residues. CDR1 and CDR2 from the germline V gene are SGHRS and YFSETQ. In DNA form, the CDR3 reads TGCGCCAACAGCTTAAGCGCGGTCGGGGGCTTCGATGAGCAGTTCTTC. It yields the protein CANSLSAVGGFDEQFF.

This clonotype was seen a handful of times. This chain links TRBV12-3 or TRBV12-4 with TRBJ2-5; 8 bases are a match to TRBD1. The J call is doubtful: the DNA matches TRBJ2-7 better. The CDR3 length is 15 residues. The CDR3 loop is CASSSTRQGSDEQYF. In nucleotides, the CDR3 is TGTGCCAGCAGTTCAACCCGACAGGGGAGCGACGAGCAGTACTTC.

The chain joins TRBV6-2 or TRBV6-3 to TRBJ2-7; the match to TRBD1 covers 7 bases. This CDR3 has 16 amino acids. Germline V gene lookup returns CDR1 MNHEY and CDR2 SVGEGT. V lost 4 bases and J lost 2; bases outside the gene matches: 11. The CDR3 nucleotides read TGTGCCAGCAGTTCTCACGCGACAGGGAGTCCCTACGAGCAGTACTTC. This translates into CASSSHATGSPYEQYF.

This clonotype has just a few counts. The chain joins TRBV10-3 to TRBJ2-3, with D possibly being TRBD1 (5 bases). This CDR3 comprises 13 residues. CDR1 is ENHRY, CDR2 SYGVKD, per germline. With 7 bases removed from V and 2 bases from J, the gap between germline ends came to 10 bases. CDR3 nucleotide sequence: TGTGCCATCAATACAGGACCCACAGATACGCAGTATTTT. Translating it yields CAINTGPTDTQYF.

This clonotype was detected only a few times. The V and J genes are TRBV5-1 and TRBJ2-3, with a weak D call TRBD2 (6 bases). CDR1 is SGHRS, CDR2 YFSETQ, per germline. V was shortened by 1 base and J by 6 bases, with 15 bases between the two germline ends. This CDR3 contains 15 residues. CDR3 DNA sequence: TGCGCCAGCAGCTTGTCAGCGGCTCGGGGGGATACGCAGTATTTT. Translating it yields CASSLSAARGDTQYF.

This chain joins TRBV28 and TRBJ1-1; D not resolved. V was trimmed by 6 bases and J by 1 base, leaving 12 bases between them. The CDR3 is 14 residues long. Germline V gives CDR1 MDHEN, CDR2 SYDVKM. CDR3 protein: CASRGELRNTEAFF. The DNA for the CDR3 is TGTGCCAGCAGGGGTGAACTCAGGAACACTGAAGCTTTCTTT. The complete variable domain, with remaining parts taken from reference TRBV28 and TRBJ1-1, reads DVKVTQSSRYLVKRTGEKVFLECVQDMDHENMFWYRQDPGLGLRLIYFSYDVKMKEKGDIPEGYSVSREKKERFSLILESASTNQTSMYLCASRGELRNTEAFFGQGTRLTVV.

V usage is TRBV5-1 and J usage is TRBJ1-1; 8 nucleotides line up with TRBD1. CDR1 is SGHRS, CDR2 YFSETQ, per germline. The ends lost 1 base at V and 5 bases at J; junction bases unmatched: 7. There are 15 residues in the CDR3. CDR3 loop: CASSLSPTGETEAFF. DNA of the CDR3: TGCGCCAGCAGCTTGAGTCCGACAGGGGAAACTGAAGCTTTCTTT.

This clonotype was counted a few times. This rearrangement joins TRBV15 to TRBJ2-7; 7 nucleotides match TRBD2. The J call may not be correct, given that the DNA end is closer to TRBJ2-5. Germline V gives CDR1 LNHNV, CDR2 YYDKDF (reference sequence). This CDR3 has 16 residues. CDR3 bases: TGTGCCACCAGCAGCCCTGGGGAGGGAACTGGAGAGACCCAGTACTTC. Amino acid sequence: CATSSPGEGTGETQYF.

The V gene is TRBV11-1, the J gene TRBJ2-5, with 8 bases matching TRBD1. V lost 8 bases to trimming and J lost 4 bases; unmatched junction nucleotides: 6. From germline, CDR1 is SGHAT and CDR2 FQDESV (reference sequence). The CDR3 is 13 residues long. The CDR3 nucleotides are TGTGCCAGCCGCAGGGGGCTTGGAGAGACCCAGTACTTC. It encodes CASRRGLGETQYF.

The CDR3 region is CASSYLSAGTGAISDGYTF. As DNA, the CDR3 is TGTGCCAGCAGTTACCTCTCTGCCGGGACAGGGGCCATAAGCGATGGCTACACCTTC. The chain joins TRBV6-5 to TRBJ1-2; TRBD1 agrees at 10 bases. The CDR3 runs to 19 residues. Germline V gene lookup returns CDR1 MNHEY and CDR2 SVGAGI. J was trimmed by 6 bases and V by 2 bases; bases with no gene match: 18.

This chain links TRBV6-2 or TRBV6-3 with TRBJ1-6; D might be TRBD1 (5 bases). This CDR3 has 12 amino acids. Trimming left V 6 bases short and J 13 bases short, with 13 bases between. Germline V gives CDR1 MNHEY, CDR2 SVGEGT. CDR3 sequence (DNA): TGTGCCAGCAGAGAAGGGACCTCTCCCCTCCACTTT. Protein: CASREGTSPLHF.

The chain employs TRBV6-6 and TRBJ2-2; D is unclear. Germline CDR1 is MNHNY and CDR2 is SVGAGI (reference sequence). Trimming removed 6 bases from V and 0 bases from J, with 8 bases in between. The CDR3 has 14 residues. CDR3 protein: CASSQVANTGELFF. CDR3 in DNA: TGTGCCAGCAGCCAGGTGGCGAACACCGGGGAGCTGTTTTTT.

The chain is built from TRBV25-1 and TRBJ2-3, with 8 bases fitting TRBD1. The CDR3 contains 13 residues. Trimming took 5 bases from V and 10 from J; bases not matched to a gene: 8. CDR1 MGHDK and CDR2 SYGVNS come from the germline V gene. Here the CDR3 DNA reads TGTGCCAGCAGTCGGGACAGGCGGTCCTCGCAGTATTTT. As protein: CASSRDRRSSQYF.

V gene TRBV28 combines with J gene TRBJ2-3, with 9 bases fitting TRBD2. Germline assignment: CDR1 MDHEN and CDR2 SYDVKM. J was trimmed by 2 bases and V by 3 bases; bases with no gene match: 3. The CDR3 runs to 15 residues. The CDR3 spells CASSLIAGDTDTQYF. CDR3 DNA: TGTGCCAGCAGTTTGATAGCGGGGGACACAGATACGCAGTATTTT.

The gene calls are TRBV24-1 and TRBJ2-3, with 8 bases matching TRBD2. Germline CDR1 reads KGHDR; CDR2 reads SFDVKD. The length of the CDR3 is 14 residues. Unmatched junction bases numbered 2, after V lost 3 bases and J lost 4 bases. CDR3 DNA sequence: TGTGCCACCAGTGATGCGGGGGGACCAGATACGCAGTATTTT. Translation: CATSDAGGPDTQYF.

This clonotype has a handful of counts. This CDR3 reads CSVSGFSYEQYF. Written as DNA, the CDR3 is TGCAGCGTTTCTGGATTTTCCTACGAGCAGTACTTC. The chain joins TRBV29-1 to TRBJ2-7; D unresolved. The V end was cut by 5 bases, the J end by 1 base, with 9 bases between. The V gene's germline CDR1 is SQVTM and CDR2 ANQGSEA. CDR3 length: 12 residues.

This clonotype has a count of ten or more. This sequence joins TRBV6-4 and TRBJ2-1; the D gene is possibly TRBD2 (5 bases). This CDR3 is 14 amino acids long. Looked up from germline, CDR1 is MRHNA and CDR2 is SNTAGT. Trimming stripped 0 bases from V and 12 bases from J, with 15 bases between. CDR3 DNA sequence: TGTGCCAGCAGTGACTCGTTAGACTACAATCGGCAGTTCTTC. The encoded protein is CASSDSLDYNRQFF.

This clonotype was counted at least ten times. The V call is TRBV7-2, the J call TRBJ2-7, with 10 positions matching TRBD2. The V and J ends lost 1 base and 3 bases, in that order; junction bases with no gene match: 3. The CDR3 spans 15 residues. Germline values: CDR1 SGHTA, CDR2 FQGNSA. The CDR3 sequence is CASSLGLAGDYEQYF. In DNA, the CDR3 is TGTGCCAGCAGCTTAGGACTAGCGGGCGACTACGAGCAGTACTTC. The full variable domain, completed using reference TRBV7-2 and TRBJ2-7, is GAGVSQSPSNKVTEKGKDVELRCDPISGHTALYWYRQSLGQGLEFLIYFQGNSAPDKSGLPSDRFSAERTGGSVSTLTIQRTQQEDSAVYLCASSLGLAGDYEQYFGPGTRLTVT.

This chain links TRBV28 with TRBJ2-1, with 7 positions matching TRBD2. The germline V gene encodes CDR1 MDHEN and CDR2 SYDVKM. The CDR3 has 14 residues. The junction had 7 bases not matched to a gene; V was cut back by 8 bases and J by 3 bases. The CDR3 DNA reads TGTGCCAGCGTCGTCCGCGGGAGCTACAATGAGCAGTTCTTC. Encoded protein: CASVVRGSYNEQFF.

The V call is TRBV13, the J call TRBJ1-2; no clear D. Per germline, CDR1 PRHDT and CDR2 FYEKMQ (reference sequence). This CDR3 is built from 15 residues. V was clipped by 0 bases and J by 4 bases, with 12 bases between them. CDR3 coding DNA: TGTGCCAGCAGCTTAGGCCGCCAGACCATCTATGGCTACACCTTC. Its protein product is CASSLGRQTIYGYTF.

This chain links TRBV24-1 with TRBJ2-1, with D tentatively TRBD1 or TRBD2 (5 bases each). The CDR3 extends over 18 amino acids. Trimming stripped 2 bases from V and 4 bases from J, with 20 bases between. Germline loops: CDR1 KGHDR, CDR2 SFDVKD. The CDR3 loop reads CATSDSPFSGRNYNEQFF. CDR3 sequence (DNA): TGTGCCACCAGTGATTCCCCTTTTTCAGGGAGAAATTACAATGAGCAGTTCTTC.

This clonotype was detected only a few times. The V call is TRBV5-1, the J call TRBJ2-5, with 10 bases identical to TRBD1. The CDR3 covers 14 residues. V was pared by 2 bases and J by 5 bases, with 3 bases of the junction left unmatched. Germline V gives CDR1 SGHRS, CDR2 YFSETQ. The CDR3 region has the DNA TGCGCCAGCAGCTTCGGGACAGGGGAGGAGACCCAGTACTTC. Its protein product is CASSFGTGEETQYF.

The rearrangement joins TRBV25-1 to TRBJ1-6, with TRBD1 identical over 7 bases. With V trimmed by 2 bases and J by 11 bases, 9 bases remained unmatched. Per germline, CDR1 MGHDK and CDR2 SYGVNS. This CDR3 is built from 15 residues. CDR3 sequence (DNA): TGTGCCAGCAGTGAAGAGGGGGCGCGGAATCCACCCCTCCACTTT. Its translation is CASSEEGARNPPLHF.

This clonotype showed up just a few times. The gene calls are TRBV6-5 and TRBJ2-7; TRBD1 agrees at 7 bases. This CDR3 region has 15 residues. Germline lookup yields CDR1 MNHEY and CDR2 SVGAGI. Unmatched junction bases numbered 6, after V lost 2 bases and J lost 2 bases. CDR3 sequence (DNA): TGTGCCAGCAGTTACACAACGGGACAGACCTACGAGCAGTACTTC. It encodes CASSYTTGQTYEQYF.

This chain links TRBV7-9 with TRBJ1-6, with 7 bases that match TRBD1. Germline lookup yields CDR1 SEHNR and CDR2 FQNEAQ (reference sequence). V lost 5 bases and J lost 7; bases outside the gene matches: 11. The CDR3 is 16 amino acids. The CDR3 DNA reads as TGTGCCAGCAGCCAGACACAGGGGCGCTACAATTCACCCCTCCACTTT. Protein sequence: CASSQTQGRYNSPLHF.

The chain recombines TRBV12-3 or TRBV12-4 with TRBJ2-3, with D uncertain. The CDR3 totals 12 residues. V lost 3 bases and J lost 7, with 8 bases in between. CDR3 DNA: TGTGCCAGCAGTTTCGAAGAGAATACGCAGTATTTT. This translates into CASSFEENTQYF.

This clonotype came up a few times. V is TRBV5-1 and J is TRBJ2-1; the D call may be TRBD1 or TRBD2 (5 bases each). The CDR3 runs 15 residues. The V and J ends lost 4 bases and 4 bases respectively, with 15 bases between them. Germline V gives CDR1 SGHRS, CDR2 YFSETQ. The CDR3 here is CASSPGAVVYNEQFF. CDR3 sequence (DNA): TGCGCCAGCAGCCCCGGGGCAGTCGTATACAATGAGCAGTTCTTC.

There are a few counts of this clonotype. This chain connects TRBV6-1 to TRBJ2-7; 12 nucleotides match TRBD2. Germline loops: CDR1 MNHNS, CDR2 SASEGT. V was pared by 2 bases and J by 6 bases, with 5 bases of the junction left unmatched. The CDR3 consists of 15 residues. This CDR3 is CASSELAGGPLEQYF. CDR3 bases: TGTGCCAGCAGTGAACTAGCGGGGGGGCCCCTCGAGCAGTACTTC.